The 30 T cell receptor beta chains listed next were all sequenced from one sample in a study of technical replicates of blood from a few donors. Produced via immunoSEQ multiplex PCR; TCRdb's table is partial and in-frame only. The sample carries about 82,000 clones, nearly 96% recorded once. The specimen was T cells isolated from PBMCs. The receptor set was obtained from a human donor in good health.

This sequence joins TRBV27 and TRBJ2-7; TRBD2 aligns across 7 bases. V shed 2 bases, J shed 5 bases, and the junction held 6 bases outside the gene matches. The CDR3 loop spans 14 amino acids. Germline CDR1 reads MNHEY; CDR2 reads SMNVEV (reference sequence). The CDR3, as DNA: TGTGCCAGCAGTTTAGGACTAGGGACCCACGAGCAGTACTTC. Protein sequence: CASSLGLGTHEQYF.

The genes are TRBV7-3 and TRBJ1-3; D is possibly TRBD1 (5 bases). Trimming stripped 5 bases from V and 3 bases from J, with 11 bases between. The germline V gene has CDR1 SGHTA and CDR2 FQGTGA. The CDR3 is 14 amino acids. The CDR3 bases are TGTGCCAGCAGCACTCAGGGTGGTGGAAACACCATATATTTT. This codes for CASSTQGGGNTIYF.

The genes are TRBV7-3 and TRBJ2-7; D possibly corresponds to TRBD1 (5 bases). CDR1 and CDR2 (germline): SGHTA, FQGTGA. This CDR3 is built from 13 residues. Deletions cut 5 bases from V and 6 bases from J, with 14 bases between. CDR3 sequence (DNA): TGTGCCAGCAGCCCCATAGAAGGGGTCGAGCAGTACTTC. It encodes CASSPIEGVEQYF.

This clone has only one observation. The gene calls are TRBV2 and TRBJ2-3, with TRBD2 matching over 13 bases. J lost 4 bases, V lost 4 bases, and 5 bases had no gene match. Germline V gene lookup returns CDR1 SNHLY and CDR2 FYNNEI. The CDR3 is 16 residues long. The CDR3 DNA follows: TGTGCCAGCAGTGGTCGGACTAGCGGGAGTGCAGATACGCAGTATTTT. Translation: CASSGRTSGSADTQYF.

In regard to this clone: At one end the junction does not follow the germline gene, possibly because of a read error. The V and J genes are TRBV7-7 and TRBJ2-3; possible D gene TRBD2, 5 bases. The CDR3 totals 13 residues. Germline V gene sequence: CDR1 SSHAT, CDR2 FNYEAQ (reference sequence). The CDR3 DNA is TGTGCTAGCAGCTTAAGTCCAGCGGCTACGCAGTATTTT. Protein: CASSLSPAATQYF.

The V gene is TRBV18, the J gene TRBJ2-7; no firm D call. The V and J ends lost 0 bases and 5 bases respectively, with 14 bases between them. CDR1 KGHSH and CDR2 LQKENI come from the germline V gene. The CDR3 is made up of 15 amino acids. The chain's CDR3 is CASSPPYPSRNEQYF. DNA of the CDR3: TGTGCCAGCTCACCACCGTATCCCTCTAGGAACGAGCAGTACTTC.

V is TRBV5-1 and J is TRBJ1-3; TRBD1 aligns across 10 bases. This CDR3 has 19 residues. The germline V gene has CDR1 SGHRS and CDR2 YFSETQ. V shed 4 bases, J shed 1 base, and the junction held 14 bases outside the gene matches. CDR3 sequence (DNA): TGCGCCAGCAGCCGGAGCTCCGGGACAGGGGAAAAATCTGGAAACACCATATATTTT. Its protein is CASSRSSGTGEKSGNTIYF.

The chain combines TRBV5-1 with TRBJ2-2, with 9 bases matching TRBD1. V lost 4 bases to trimming and J lost 7 bases; unmatched junction nucleotides: 8. Germline CDR1 SGHRS, CDR2 YFSETQ. The CDR3 is 15 residues long. This CDR3 is CASSPGTGPGGELFF. Here the CDR3 DNA reads TGCGCCAGCAGCCCGGGGACAGGGCCGGGCGGGGAGCTGTTTTTT.

The rearrangement joins TRBV2 to TRBJ2-7, with a tentative D call TRBD1 (6 bases). Germline V CDR1 and CDR2: SNHLY, FYNNEI. Trimming removed 4 bases from V and 2 bases from J, with 12 bases in between. This CDR3 is 14 amino acids long. CDR3 bases: TGTGCCAGCAGTGTCCAGGGGCATCCCTACGAGCAGTACTTC. It translates to CASSVQGHPYEQYF.

The V and J genes are TRBV28 and TRBJ2-5; 7 nucleotides agree with TRBD1. The V segment lost 3 bases and the J segment 4 bases; nucleotides outside the gene matches: 8. This CDR3 has 15 amino acids. Germline V CDR1 and CDR2: MDHEN, SYDVKM. The CDR3 coding sequence is TGTGCCAGCAGTTTTGACAGGGCCACTGTAGAGACCCAGTACTTC. This sequence encodes CASSFDRATVETQYF.

The chain combines TRBV7-3 with TRBJ1-1; TRBD1 matches 8 bases. Germline-derived CDR1 and CDR2 are SGHTA and FQGTGA. The V segment lost 5 bases and the J segment 3 bases; nucleotides outside the gene matches: 5. CDR3 length: 14 amino acids. The CDR3 DNA is TGTGCCAGCAGCAACACAGGGGGGTACACTGAAGCTTTCTTT. Translation gives CASSNTGGYTEAFF.

The V and J genes are TRBV10-3 and TRBJ2-5, with TRBD2 matching 15 bases. V lost 9 bases and J lost 5; bases outside the gene matches: 13. Germline assignment: CDR1 ENHRY and CDR2 SYGVKD. The CDR3 is made up of 17 amino acids. CDR3 DNA: TGTGCCATACGGCCAGGGACTAGCGGGAGGCCGGGGGAGACCCAGTACTTC. Translation gives CAIRPGTSGRPGETQYF.

CDR3 bases: TGCAGCGTTGAAGGACTAGCCAAAAACATTCAGTACTTC. Protein product: CSVEGLAKNIQYF. This chain joins TRBV29-1 and TRBJ2-4, with unresolved D. From germline, CDR1 is SQVTM and CDR2 ANQGSEA. V lost 1 base and J lost 0, with 4 bases in between. CDR3 length: 13 amino acids.

The chain has TRBV19 and TRBJ1-1; 7 bases fit TRBD1. This CDR3 comprises 14 residues. The germline gives CDR1 LNHDA, CDR2 SQIVND (reference sequence). V lost 3 bases, J lost 5 bases, and 6 bases stayed unmatched. CDR3 bases: TGTGCCAGTAGTATCGAGGGGGCGCAAACTGAAGCTTTCTTT. Its translation is CASSIEGAQTEAFF. The whole variable domain, filled in from reference TRBV19 and TRBJ1-1, reads DGGITQSPKYLFRKEGQNVTLSCEQNLNHDAMYWYRQDPGQGLRLIYYSQIVNDFQKGDIAEGYSVSREKKESFPLTVTSAQKNPTAFYLCASSIEGAQTEAFFGQGTRLTVV.

The rearrangement joins TRBV11-2 to TRBJ1-1; 8 bases match TRBD1. In germline, CDR1 is SGHAT, CDR2 FQNNGV. The CDR3 has 13 residues. V lost 8 bases to trimming and J lost 8 bases; unmatched junction nucleotides: 10. The CDR3 reads CASRRGQDPEAFF. In DNA form, the CDR3 reads TGTGCCAGCCGCCGGGGACAGGACCCAGAAGCTTTCTTT. The full variable domain, in which reference TRBV11-2 and TRBJ1-1 provide the parts outside the CDR3, is EAGVAQSPRYKIIEKRQSVAFWCNPISGHATLYWYQQILGQGPKLLIQFQNNGVVDDSQLPKDRFSAERLKGVDSTLKIQPAKLEDSAVYLCASRRGQDPEAFFGQGTRLTVV.

The rearrangement links TRBV19 to TRBJ1-5; 7 nucleotides align to TRBD1. This CDR3 comprises 14 residues. The germline V gene encodes CDR1 LNHDA and CDR2 SQIVND (reference sequence). V shed 8 bases, J shed 4 bases, and the junction held 8 bases outside the gene matches. Written as DNA, the CDR3 is TGTGCCAGTTCTCGACAGGGCCCGAATCAGCCCCAGCATTTT. Translation gives CASSRQGPNQPQHF.

This chain joins TRBV7-2 and TRBJ2-7, with D perhaps matching TRBD1 (6 bases). Germline V gene lookup returns CDR1 SGHTA and CDR2 FQGNSA. This CDR3 is 13 amino acids long. Trimming stripped 4 bases from V and 7 bases from J, with 14 bases between. CDR3 nucleotide sequence: TGTGCCAGCAGCTCTCAGGGGCTTACAGAGCAGTACTTC. Translating it yields CASSSQGLTEQYF.

The V gene is TRBV5-4, the J gene TRBJ2-5; 7 bases align to TRBD1. The CDR3 has 13 amino acids. Germline V CDR1 and CDR2: SGHNT, YYREEE (reference sequence). V dropped 5 bases and J dropped 4; count of bases not matched to a gene: 5. CDR3: CASRLTGSETQYF. The CDR3 DNA is TGTGCCAGCAGATTGACAGGGTCAGAGACCCAGTACTTC.

The chain has TRBV18 and TRBJ2-3, with 8 positions matching TRBD2. Germline V gives CDR1 KGHSH, CDR2 LQKENI. V shed 3 bases and J 1 base; nucleotides not matched to a gene: 12. This CDR3 is 18 amino acids long. In nucleotides, the CDR3 is TGTGCCAGCTCACCGGGTAGAGGAGCGGGAGCCCGCACAGATACGCAGTATTTT. Its translation is CASSPGRGAGARTDTQYF.

The J gene is TRBJ2-5, the V gene TRBV7-8; D unclear. Germline V gene data show CDR1 as SGHVS and CDR2 as FQNEAQ. The germline V and J ends were trimmed by 9 bases and 5 bases, with 13 bases remaining between them. The CDR3 extends over 12 amino acids. The CDR3 DNA is TGTGCCAGTACTCCCCCCATCGAGACCCAGTACTTC. It codes for CASTPPIETQYF.

The chain has TRBV6-5 and TRBJ1-5, with 8 bases matching TRBD1. The CDR3 is made up of 14 amino acids. V was clipped by 8 bases and J by 6 bases; unmatched bases: 9. Germline CDR1 is MNHEY and CDR2 is SVGAGI. The CDR3 bases are TGTGCCAGCTCCGGTCAGGGGGCAGGTCAGCCCCAGCATTTT. It translates to CASSGQGAGQPQHF.

The V gene is TRBV13, the J gene TRBJ2-1, with 8 positions matching TRBD1. The germline gives CDR1 PRHDT, CDR2 FYEKMQ (reference sequence). This CDR3 has 14 amino acids. V shed 5 bases, J shed 4 bases, and the junction held 4 bases outside the gene matches. This chain's CDR3 is CASSPGTGYNEQFF. The DNA for the CDR3 is TGTGCCAGCAGCCCCGGGACAGGTTACAATGAGCAGTTCTTC.

This chain connects TRBV27 to TRBJ2-7; 9 bases agree with TRBD1. V shed 4 bases, J shed 5 bases, and the junction held 9 bases outside the gene matches. This CDR3 has 15 residues. Germline CDR1 reads MNHEY; CDR2 reads SMNVEV (reference sequence). CDR3 in DNA: TGTGCCAGCAGTTACCGGGACAGGGCTCGCCACGAGCAGTACTTC. Protein sequence: CASSYRDRARHEQYF.

J is TRBJ1-1 and V is TRBV9; TRBD1 is a possible D gene (5 bases). Germline V lookup: CDR1 SGDLS, CDR2 YYNGEE. Trimming pared 3 bases from V and 6 bases from J, leaving 12 bases between. The CDR3 sequence is 13 residues long. CDR3 in amino acids: CASSAGRGPEAFF. The DNA of the CDR3 is TGTGCCAGCAGCGCGGGGAGGGGTCCTGAAGCTTTCTTT. Supplemented by reference TRBV9 and TRBJ1-1, the full variable domain reads DSGVTQTPKHLITATGQRVTLRCSPRSGDLSVYWYQQSLDQGLQFLIQYYNGEERAKGNILERFSAQQFPDLHSELNLSSLELGDSALYFCASSAGRGPEAFFGQGTRLTVV.

V usage is TRBV2 and J usage is TRBJ1-1; 7 nucleotides line up with TRBD1. This CDR3 region has 15 residues. Trimming cost V 6 bases and J 2 bases; bases outside gene matches: 9. CDR1 is SNHLY, CDR2 FYNNEI, per germline. CDR3 coding DNA: TGTGCCAGCAGATTACAGGGGAGAGATAACACTGAAGCTTTCTTT. Protein product: CASRLQGRDNTEAFF.

J is TRBJ1-2 and V is TRBV12-5; 7 bases match TRBD1. Germline-derived CDR1 and CDR2 are LGHNT and FRNRAP. The V segment lost 0 bases and the J segment 2 bases; nucleotides outside the gene matches: 0. The CDR3 length is 14 residues. Here the CDR3 reads CASGLVQGNYGYTF. The CDR3 DNA is TGTGCTAGTGGTTTGGTACAGGGGAACTATGGCTACACCTTC. Combining the CDR3 with reference TRBV12-5 and TRBJ1-2 gives the whole variable domain DARVTQTPRHKVTEMGQEVTMRCQPILGHNTVFWYRQTMMQGLELLAYFRNRAPLDDSGMPKDRFSAEMPDATLATLKIQPSEPRDSAVYFCASGLVQGNYGYTFGSGTRLTVV.

Here the CDR3 DNA reads TGTGCCAGCACTAGGGGTCCGAACACTGAAGCTTTCTTT. Translating it yields CASTRGPNTEAFF. The chain combines TRBV6-6 with TRBJ1-1; D is perhaps TRBD1 (5 bases). Between the trimmed V and J ends, which lost 7 bases and 1 base, there was a span of 10 bases. The CDR3 contains 13 residues. Germline values: CDR1 MNHNY, CDR2 SVGAGI (reference sequence).

The chain links TRBV5-6 to TRBJ1-1; D remains unclear. The germline V gene has CDR1 SGHDT and CDR2 YYEEEE. This CDR3 region has 13 residues. Trimming removed 0 bases at V and 8 bases at J, with 11 bases between. The CDR3 protein is CASSLVRSAEAFF. The CDR3 DNA sequence: TGTGCCAGCAGCTTGGTGCGTAGCGCAGAAGCTTTCTTT.

The rearrangement joins TRBV7-9 to TRBJ2-7; no clear D. Germline V CDR1 and CDR2: SEHNR, FQNEAQ (reference sequence). Trimming cost V 2 bases and J 2 bases, with 4 bases left between them. This CDR3 is 12 amino acids long. DNA of the CDR3: TGTGCCAGCAGCTTAAGCGCCTACGAGCAGTACTTC. It yields the protein CASSLSAYEQYF.

The chain joins TRBV5-4 to TRBJ1-2, with 7 bases that match TRBD1. The germline CDR1 and CDR2 sequences are SGHNT and YYREEE (reference sequence). V lost 4 bases to trimming and J lost 5 bases; unmatched junction nucleotides: 14. The CDR3 runs 16 residues. The CDR3 sequence is CASSPGEGGRIYGYTF. The CDR3 nucleotides are TGTGCCAGCAGCCCGGGGGAAGGGGGCCGCATTTATGGCTACACCTTC.